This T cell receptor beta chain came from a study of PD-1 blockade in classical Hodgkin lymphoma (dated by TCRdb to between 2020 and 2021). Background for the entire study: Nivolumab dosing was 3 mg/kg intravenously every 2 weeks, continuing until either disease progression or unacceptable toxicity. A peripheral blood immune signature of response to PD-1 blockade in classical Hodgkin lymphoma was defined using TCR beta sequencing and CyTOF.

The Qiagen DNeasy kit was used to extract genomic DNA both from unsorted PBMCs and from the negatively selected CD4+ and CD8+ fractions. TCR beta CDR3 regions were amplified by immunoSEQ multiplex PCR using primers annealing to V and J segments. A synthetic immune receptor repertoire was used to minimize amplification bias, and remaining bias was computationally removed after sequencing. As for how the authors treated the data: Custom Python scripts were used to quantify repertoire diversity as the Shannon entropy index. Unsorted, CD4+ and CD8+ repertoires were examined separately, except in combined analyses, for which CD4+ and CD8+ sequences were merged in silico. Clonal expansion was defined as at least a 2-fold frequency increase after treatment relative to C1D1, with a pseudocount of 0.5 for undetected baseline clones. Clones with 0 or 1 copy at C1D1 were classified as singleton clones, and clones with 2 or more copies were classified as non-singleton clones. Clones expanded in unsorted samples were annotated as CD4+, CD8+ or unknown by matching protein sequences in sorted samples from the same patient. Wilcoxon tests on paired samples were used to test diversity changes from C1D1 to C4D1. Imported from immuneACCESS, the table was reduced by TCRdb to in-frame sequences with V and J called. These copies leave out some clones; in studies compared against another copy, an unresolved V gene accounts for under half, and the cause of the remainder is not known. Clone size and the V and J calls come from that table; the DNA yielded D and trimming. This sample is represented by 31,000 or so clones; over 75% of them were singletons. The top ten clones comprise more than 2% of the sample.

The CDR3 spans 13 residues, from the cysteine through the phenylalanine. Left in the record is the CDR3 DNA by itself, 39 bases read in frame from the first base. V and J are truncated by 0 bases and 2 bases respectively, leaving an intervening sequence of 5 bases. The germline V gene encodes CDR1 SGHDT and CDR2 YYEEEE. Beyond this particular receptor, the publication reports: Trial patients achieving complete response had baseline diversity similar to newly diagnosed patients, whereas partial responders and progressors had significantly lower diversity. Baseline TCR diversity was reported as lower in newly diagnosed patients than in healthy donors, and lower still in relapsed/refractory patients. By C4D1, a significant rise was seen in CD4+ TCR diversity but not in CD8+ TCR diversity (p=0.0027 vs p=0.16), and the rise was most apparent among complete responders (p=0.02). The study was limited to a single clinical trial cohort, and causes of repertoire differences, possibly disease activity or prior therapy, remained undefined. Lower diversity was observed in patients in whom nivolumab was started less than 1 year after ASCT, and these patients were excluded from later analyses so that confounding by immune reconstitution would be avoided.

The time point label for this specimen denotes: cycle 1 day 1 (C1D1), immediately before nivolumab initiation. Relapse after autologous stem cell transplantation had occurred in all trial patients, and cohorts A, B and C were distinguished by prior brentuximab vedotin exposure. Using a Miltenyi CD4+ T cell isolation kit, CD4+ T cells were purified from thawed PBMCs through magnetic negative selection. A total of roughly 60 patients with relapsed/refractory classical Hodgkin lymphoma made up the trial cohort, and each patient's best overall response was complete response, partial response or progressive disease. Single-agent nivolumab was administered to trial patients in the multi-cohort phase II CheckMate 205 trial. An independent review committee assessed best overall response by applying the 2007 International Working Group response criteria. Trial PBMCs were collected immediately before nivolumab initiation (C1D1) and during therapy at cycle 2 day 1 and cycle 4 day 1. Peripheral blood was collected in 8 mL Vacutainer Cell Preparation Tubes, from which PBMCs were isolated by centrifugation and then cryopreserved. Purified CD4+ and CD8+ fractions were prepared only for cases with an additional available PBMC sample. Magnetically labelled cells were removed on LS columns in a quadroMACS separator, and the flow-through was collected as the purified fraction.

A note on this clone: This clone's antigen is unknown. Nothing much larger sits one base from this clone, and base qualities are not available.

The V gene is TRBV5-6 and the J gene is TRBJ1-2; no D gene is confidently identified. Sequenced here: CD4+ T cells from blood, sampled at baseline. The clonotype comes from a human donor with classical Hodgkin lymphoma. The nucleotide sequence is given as TGTGCCAGCAGCTTGGTCGAGAACTATGGCTACACCTTC. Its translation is CASSLVENYGYTF.